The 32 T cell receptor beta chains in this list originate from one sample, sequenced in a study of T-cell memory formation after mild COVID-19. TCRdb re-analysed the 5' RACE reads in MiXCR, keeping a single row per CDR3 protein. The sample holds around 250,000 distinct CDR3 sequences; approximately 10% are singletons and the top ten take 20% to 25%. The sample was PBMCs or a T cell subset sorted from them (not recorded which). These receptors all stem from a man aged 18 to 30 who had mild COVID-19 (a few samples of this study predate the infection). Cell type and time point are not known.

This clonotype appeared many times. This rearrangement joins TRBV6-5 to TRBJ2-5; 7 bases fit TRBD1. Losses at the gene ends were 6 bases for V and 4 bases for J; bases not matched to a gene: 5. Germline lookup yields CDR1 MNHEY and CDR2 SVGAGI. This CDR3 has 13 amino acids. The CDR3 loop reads CASSHRTGETQYF. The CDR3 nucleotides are TGTGCCAGCAGCCATCGGACAGGAGAGACCCAGTACTTC.

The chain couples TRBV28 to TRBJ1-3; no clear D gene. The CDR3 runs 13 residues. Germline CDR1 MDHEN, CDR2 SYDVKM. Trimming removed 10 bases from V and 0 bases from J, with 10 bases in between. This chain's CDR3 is CATLTSSGNTIYF. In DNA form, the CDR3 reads TGTGCCACCTTGACCAGCTCTGGAAACACCATATATTTT.

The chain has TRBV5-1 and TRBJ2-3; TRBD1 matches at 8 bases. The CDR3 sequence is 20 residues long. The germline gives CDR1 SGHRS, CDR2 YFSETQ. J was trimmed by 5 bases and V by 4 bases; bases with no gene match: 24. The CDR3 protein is CASSLRPPGQGGAWIDTQYF. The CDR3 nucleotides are TGCGCCAGCAGCCTACGCCCGCCCGGACAGGGTGGCGCATGGATAGATACGCAGTATTTT.

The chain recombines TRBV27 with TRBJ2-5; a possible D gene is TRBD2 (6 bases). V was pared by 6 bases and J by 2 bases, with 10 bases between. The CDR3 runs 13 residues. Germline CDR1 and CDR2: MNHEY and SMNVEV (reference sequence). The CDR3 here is CASRSGEQETQYF. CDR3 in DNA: TGTGCCAGCAGATCGGGGGAACAAGAGACCCAGTACTTC.

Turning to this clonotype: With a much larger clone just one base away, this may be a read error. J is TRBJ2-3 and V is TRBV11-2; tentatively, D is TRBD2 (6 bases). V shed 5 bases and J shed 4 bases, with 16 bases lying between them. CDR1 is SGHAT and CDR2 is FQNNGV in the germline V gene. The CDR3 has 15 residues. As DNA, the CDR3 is TGTGCCAGCAGCCCCCGGGGGAGTAGCCCAGATACGCAGTATTTT. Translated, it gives CASSPRGSSPDTQYF.

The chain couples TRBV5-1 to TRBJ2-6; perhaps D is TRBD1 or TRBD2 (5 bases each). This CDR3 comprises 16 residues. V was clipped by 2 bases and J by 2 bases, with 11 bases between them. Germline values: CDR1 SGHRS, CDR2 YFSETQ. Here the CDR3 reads CASSLAGTPGANVLTF. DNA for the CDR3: TGCGCCAGCAGCTTAGCCGGGACCCCTGGGGCCAACGTCCTGACTTTC.

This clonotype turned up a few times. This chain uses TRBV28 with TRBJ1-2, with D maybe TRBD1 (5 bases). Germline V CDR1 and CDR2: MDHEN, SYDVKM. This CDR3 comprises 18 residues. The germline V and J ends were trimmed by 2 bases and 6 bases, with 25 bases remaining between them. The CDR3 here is CASSLGRAFRTGGNGYTF. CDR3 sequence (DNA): TGTGCCAGCAGTTTAGGCAGGGCCTTCCGGACGGGGGGTAATGGCTACACCTTC.

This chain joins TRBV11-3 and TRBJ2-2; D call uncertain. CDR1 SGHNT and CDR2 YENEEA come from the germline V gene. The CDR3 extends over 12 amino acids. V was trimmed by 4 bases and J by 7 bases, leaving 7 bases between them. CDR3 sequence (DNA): TGTGCCAGCAGCTCCCCGATCGGGGAGCTGTTTTTT. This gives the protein CASSSPIGELFF. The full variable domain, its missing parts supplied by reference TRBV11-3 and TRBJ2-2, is EAGVVQSPRYKIIEKKQPVAFWCNPISGHNTLYWYLQNLGQGPELLIRYENEEAVDDSQLPKDRFSAERLKGVDSTLKIQPAELGDSAVYLCASSSPIGELFFGEGSRLTVL.

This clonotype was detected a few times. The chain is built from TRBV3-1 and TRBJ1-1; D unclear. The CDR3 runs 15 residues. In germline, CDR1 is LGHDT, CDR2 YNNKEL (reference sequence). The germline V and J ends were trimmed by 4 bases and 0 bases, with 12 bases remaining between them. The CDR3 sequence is CASSPVATMNTEAFF. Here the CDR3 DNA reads TGTGCCAGCAGCCCCGTTGCGACCATGAACACTGAAGCTTTCTTT.

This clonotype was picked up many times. The DNA for the CDR3 is TGTGCCAGCCCCCCTAGAGTGAGCCATGGCTACACCTTC. Protein product: CASPPRVSHGYTF. The V gene is TRBV12-3 or TRBV12-4, the J gene TRBJ1-2; the D is unclear. V lost 8 bases, J lost 6 bases, and 16 bases lay in between. The length of the CDR3 is 13 residues.

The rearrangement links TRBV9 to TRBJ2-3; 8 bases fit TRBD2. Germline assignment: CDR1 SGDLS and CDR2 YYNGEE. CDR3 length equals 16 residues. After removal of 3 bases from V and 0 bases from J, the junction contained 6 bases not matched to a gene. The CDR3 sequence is CASSALAGMSTDTQYF. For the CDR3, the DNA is TGTGCCAGCAGCGCTTTAGCGGGGATGAGCACAGATACGCAGTATTTT.

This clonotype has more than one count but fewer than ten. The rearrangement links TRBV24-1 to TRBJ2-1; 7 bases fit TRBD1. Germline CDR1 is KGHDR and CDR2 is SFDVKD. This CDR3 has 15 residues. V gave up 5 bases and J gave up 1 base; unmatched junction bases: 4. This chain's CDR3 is CATSGGQDSYNEQFF. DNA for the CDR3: TGTGCCACCAGTGGCGGACAGGATTCCTACAATGAGCAGTTCTTC.

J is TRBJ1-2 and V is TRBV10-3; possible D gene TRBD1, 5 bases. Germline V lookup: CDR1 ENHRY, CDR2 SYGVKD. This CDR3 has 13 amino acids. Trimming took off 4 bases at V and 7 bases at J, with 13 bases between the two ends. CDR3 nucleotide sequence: TGTGCCATCAGTGTATTGACAGAAGGTGGCTACACCTTC. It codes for CAISVLTEGGYTF.

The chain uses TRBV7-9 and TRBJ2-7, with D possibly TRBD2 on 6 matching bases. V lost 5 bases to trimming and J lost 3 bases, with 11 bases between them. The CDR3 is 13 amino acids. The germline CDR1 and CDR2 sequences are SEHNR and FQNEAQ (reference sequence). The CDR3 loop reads CASSPRDGYEQYV. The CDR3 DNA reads TGTGCCAGCAGCCCGCGGGACGGCTACGAGCAGTACGTC.

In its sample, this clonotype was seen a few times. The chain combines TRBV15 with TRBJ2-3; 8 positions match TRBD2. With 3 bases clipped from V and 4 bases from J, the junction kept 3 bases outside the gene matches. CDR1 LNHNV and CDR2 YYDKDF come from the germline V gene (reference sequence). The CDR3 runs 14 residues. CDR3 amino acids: CATSSRGGPDTQYF. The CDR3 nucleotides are TGTGCCACCAGCAGTCGGGGGGGCCCAGATACGCAGTATTTT. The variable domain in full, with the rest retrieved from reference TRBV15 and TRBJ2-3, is DAMVIQNPRYQVTQFGKPVTLSCSQTLNHNVMYWYQQKSSQAPKLLFHYYDKDFNNEADTPDNFQSRRPNTSFCFLDIRSPGLGDTAMYLCATSSRGGPDTQYFGPGTRLTVL.

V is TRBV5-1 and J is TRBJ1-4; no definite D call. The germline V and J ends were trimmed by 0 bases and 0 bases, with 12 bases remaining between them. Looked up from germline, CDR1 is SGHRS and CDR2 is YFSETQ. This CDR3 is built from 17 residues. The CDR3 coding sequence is TGCGCCAGCAGCTTGGGACACGGTTTTGCAACTAATGAAAAACTGTTTTTT. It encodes CASSLGHGFATNEKLFF.

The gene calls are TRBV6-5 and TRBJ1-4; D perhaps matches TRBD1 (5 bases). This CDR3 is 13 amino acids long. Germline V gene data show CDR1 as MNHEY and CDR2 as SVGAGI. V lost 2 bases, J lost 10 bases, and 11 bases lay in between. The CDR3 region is CASSYRGAGKLFF. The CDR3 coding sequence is TGTGCCAGCAGTTACAGGGGAGCAGGAAAACTGTTTTTT.

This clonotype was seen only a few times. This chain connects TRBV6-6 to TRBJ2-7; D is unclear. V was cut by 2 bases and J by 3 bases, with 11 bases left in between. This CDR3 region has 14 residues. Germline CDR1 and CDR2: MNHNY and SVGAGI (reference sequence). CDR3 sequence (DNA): TGTGCCAGCAGTTACCCCATTGGGCGCTACGAGCAGTACTTC. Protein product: CASSYPIGRYEQYF.

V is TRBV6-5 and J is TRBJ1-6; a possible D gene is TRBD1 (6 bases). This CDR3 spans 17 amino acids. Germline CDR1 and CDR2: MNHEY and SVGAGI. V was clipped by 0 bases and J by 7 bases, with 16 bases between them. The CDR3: CASSYSMEGVNNSPLHF. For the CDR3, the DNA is TGTGCCAGCAGTTACTCGATGGAGGGGGTTAACAATTCACCCCTCCACTTT.

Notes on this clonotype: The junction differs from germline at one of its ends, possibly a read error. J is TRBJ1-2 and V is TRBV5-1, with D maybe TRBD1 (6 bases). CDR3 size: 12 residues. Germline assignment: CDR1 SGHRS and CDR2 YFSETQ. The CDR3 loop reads CASSGDYRDIHF. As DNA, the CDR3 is TGCGCCAGCAGCGGGGACTACCGGGACATCCACTTC.

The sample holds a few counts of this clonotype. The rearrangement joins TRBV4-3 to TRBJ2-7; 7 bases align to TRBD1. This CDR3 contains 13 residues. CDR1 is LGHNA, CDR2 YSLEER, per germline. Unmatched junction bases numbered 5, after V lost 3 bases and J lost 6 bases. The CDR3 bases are TGCGCCAGCAGCCAGGAGACAGGGTCCGAGCAGTACTTC. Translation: CASSQETGSEQYF.

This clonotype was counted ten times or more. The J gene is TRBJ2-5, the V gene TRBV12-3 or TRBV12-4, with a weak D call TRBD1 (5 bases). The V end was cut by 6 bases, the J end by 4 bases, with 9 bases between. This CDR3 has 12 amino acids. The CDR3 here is CASSPQGETQYF. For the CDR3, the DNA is TGTGCCAGCAGCCCCCAGGGAGAGACCCAGTACTTC.

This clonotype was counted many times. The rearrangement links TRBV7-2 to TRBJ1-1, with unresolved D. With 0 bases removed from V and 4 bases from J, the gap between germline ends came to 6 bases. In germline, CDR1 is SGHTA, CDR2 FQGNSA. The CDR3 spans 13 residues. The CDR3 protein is CASSLARTTEAFF. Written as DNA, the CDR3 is TGTGCCAGCAGCTTAGCGCGAACCACTGAAGCTTTCTTT. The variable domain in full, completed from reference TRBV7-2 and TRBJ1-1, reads GAGVSQSPSNKVTEKGKDVELRCDPISGHTALYWYRQSLGQGLEFLIYFQGNSAPDKSGLPSDRFSAERTGGSVSTLTIQRTQQEDSAVYLCASSLARTTEAFFGQGTRLTVV.

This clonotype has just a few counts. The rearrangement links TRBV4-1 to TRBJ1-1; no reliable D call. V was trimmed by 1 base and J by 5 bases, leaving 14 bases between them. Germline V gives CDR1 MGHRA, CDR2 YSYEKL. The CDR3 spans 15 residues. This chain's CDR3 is CASSQVPFWRTEAFF. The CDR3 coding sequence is TGCGCCAGCAGCCAAGTACCCTTTTGGAGGACTGAAGCTTTCTTT.

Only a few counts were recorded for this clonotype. CDR3 sequence: CATSALDRGRDTQYF. In DNA form, the CDR3 reads TGTGCCACCAGTGCCTTGGACAGGGGCAGGGATACGCAGTATTTT. The V gene is TRBV24-1, the J gene TRBJ2-3; 9 positions match TRBD1. Looked up from germline, CDR1 is KGHDR and CDR2 is SFDVKD. V trimming: 5 bases; J trimming: 6 bases; junction bases outside the gene matches: 8. The CDR3 length is 15 residues.

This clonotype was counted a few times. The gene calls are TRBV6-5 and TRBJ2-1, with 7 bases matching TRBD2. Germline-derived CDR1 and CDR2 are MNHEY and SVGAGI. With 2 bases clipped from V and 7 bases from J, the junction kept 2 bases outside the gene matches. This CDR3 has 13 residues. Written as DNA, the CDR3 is TGTGCCAGCAGTTACCGGACTAGTAATGAGCAGTTCTTC. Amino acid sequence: CASSYRTSNEQFF.

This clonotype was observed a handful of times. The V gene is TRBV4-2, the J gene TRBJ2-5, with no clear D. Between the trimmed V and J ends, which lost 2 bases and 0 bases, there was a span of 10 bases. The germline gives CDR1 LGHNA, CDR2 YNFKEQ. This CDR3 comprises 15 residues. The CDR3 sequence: CASSQKRYDQETQYF. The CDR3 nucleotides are TGTGCCAGCAGCCAAAAAAGGTACGACCAAGAGACCCAGTACTTC.

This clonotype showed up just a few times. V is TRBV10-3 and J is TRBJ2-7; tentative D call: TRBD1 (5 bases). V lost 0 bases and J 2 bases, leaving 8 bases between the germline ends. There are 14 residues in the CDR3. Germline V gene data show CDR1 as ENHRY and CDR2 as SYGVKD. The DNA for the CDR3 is TGTGCCATCAGTGAGTCGGGGCGGCCCTACGAGCAGTACGTC. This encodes CAISESGRPYEQYV.

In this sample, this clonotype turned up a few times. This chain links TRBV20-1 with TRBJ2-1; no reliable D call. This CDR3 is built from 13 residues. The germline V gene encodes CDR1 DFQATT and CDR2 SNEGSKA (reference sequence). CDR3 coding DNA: TGCAGCCTTGGGGTGAGCTCCTACAATGAGCAGTTCTTC. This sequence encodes CSLGVSSYNEQFF.

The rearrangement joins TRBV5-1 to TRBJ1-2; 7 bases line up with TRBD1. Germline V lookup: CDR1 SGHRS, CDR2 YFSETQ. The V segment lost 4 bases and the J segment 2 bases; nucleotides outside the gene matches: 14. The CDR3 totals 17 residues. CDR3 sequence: CASSPSDRALANYGYTF. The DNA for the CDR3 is TGCGCCAGCAGCCCGTCCGACAGGGCCCTCGCCAACTATGGCTACACCTTC. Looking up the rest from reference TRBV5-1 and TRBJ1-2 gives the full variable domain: KAGVTQTPRYLIKTRGQQVTLSCSPISGHRSVSWYQQTPGQGLQFLFEYFSETQRNKGNFPGRFSGRQFSNSRSEMNVSTLELGDSALYLCASSPSDRALANYGYTFGSGTRLTVV.

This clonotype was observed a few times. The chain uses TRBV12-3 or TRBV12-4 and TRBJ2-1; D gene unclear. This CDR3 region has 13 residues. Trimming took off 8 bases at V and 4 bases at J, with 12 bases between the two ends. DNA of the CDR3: TGTGCCAGCGGAACCGGGCATTACAATGAGCAGTTCTTC. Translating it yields CASGTGHYNEQFF.

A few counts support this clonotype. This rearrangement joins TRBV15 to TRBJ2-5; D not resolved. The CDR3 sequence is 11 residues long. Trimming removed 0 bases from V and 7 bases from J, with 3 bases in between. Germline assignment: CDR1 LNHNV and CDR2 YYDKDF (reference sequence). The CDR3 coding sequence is TGTGCCACCAGCAGAGAGGGGACCCAGTACTTC. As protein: CATSREGTQYF.